This T cell receptor beta chain appears in the sequencing data of a study of blood T cells in healthy people across ages. About the study: Template switching picked up about one barcoded beta molecule for each two T cells.

It was with a sample-barcoded 5' primer and a J-beta primer mix that a second PCR of about 6 to 11 cycles was run. TCRdb passed the 5' RACE reads through MiXCR, listing each CDR3 protein once. The repertoire has a few hundred thousand distinct CDR3 sequences, 25% to 30% of them found once; the top ten carry 15% to 20%. V lost 1 base, J lost 3 bases, and 10 bases stayed unmatched. The CDR3 is 18 residues long. Looked up from germline, CDR1 is SGHTA and CDR2 is FQGNSA. The receptor was isolated from a woman aged 70-85 years in good health. The rearrangement joins TRBV7-2 to TRBJ2-1, with 9 bases lining up with TRBD2. Sequenced: blood. This CDR3 is CASSLVPSGGTFYNEQFF. The CDR3 coding sequence is TGTGCCAGCAGCTTAGTGCCCAGCGGGGGGACTTTCTACAATGAGCAGTTCTTC.